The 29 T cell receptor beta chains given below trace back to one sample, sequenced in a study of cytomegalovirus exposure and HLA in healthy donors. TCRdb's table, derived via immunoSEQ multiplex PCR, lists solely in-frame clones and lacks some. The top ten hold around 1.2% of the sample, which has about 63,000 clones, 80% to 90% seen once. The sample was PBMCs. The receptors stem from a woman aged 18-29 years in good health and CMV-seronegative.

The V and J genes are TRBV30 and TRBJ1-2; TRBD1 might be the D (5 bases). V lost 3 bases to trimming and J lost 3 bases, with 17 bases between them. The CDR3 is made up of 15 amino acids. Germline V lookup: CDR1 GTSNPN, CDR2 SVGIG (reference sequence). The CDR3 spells CAWSRGWGLDYGYTF. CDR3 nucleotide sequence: TGTGCCTGGAGCCGGGGGTGGGGGTTGGACTATGGCTACACCTTC.

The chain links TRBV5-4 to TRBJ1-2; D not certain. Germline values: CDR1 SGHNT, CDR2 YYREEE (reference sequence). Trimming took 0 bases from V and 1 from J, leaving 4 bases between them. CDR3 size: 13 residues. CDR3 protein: CASSLDSNYGYTF. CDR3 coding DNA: TGTGCCAGCAGCTTGGACAGTAACTATGGCTACACCTTC.

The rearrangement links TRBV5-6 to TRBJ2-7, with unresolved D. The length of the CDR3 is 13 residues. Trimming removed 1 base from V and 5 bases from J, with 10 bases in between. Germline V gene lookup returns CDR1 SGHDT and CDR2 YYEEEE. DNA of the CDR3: TGTGCCAGCAGCTTGCGCCCGGTAAACGAGCAGTACTTC. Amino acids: CASSLRPVNEQYF.

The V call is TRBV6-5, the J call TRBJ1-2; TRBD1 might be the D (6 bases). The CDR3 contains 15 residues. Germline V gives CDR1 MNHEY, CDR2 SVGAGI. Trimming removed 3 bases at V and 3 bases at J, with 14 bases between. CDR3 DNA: TGTGCCAGCAGTTATGGGGGCGCGGTGGACTATGGCTACACCTTC. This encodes CASSYGGAVDYGYTF.

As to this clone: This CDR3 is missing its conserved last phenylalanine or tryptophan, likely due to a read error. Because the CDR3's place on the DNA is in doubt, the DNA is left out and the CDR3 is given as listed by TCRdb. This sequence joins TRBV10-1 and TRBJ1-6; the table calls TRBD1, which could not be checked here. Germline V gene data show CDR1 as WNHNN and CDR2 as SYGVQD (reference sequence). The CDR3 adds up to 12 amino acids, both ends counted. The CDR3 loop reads CASSCRDRVSIL.

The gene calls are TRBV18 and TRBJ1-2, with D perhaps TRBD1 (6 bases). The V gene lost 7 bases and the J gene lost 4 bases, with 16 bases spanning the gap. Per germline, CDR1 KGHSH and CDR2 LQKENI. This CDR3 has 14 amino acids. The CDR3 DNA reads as TGTGCCAGCTTGCCGGGGGGCGCGGGCTATGGCTACACCTTC. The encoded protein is CASLPGGAGYGYTF.

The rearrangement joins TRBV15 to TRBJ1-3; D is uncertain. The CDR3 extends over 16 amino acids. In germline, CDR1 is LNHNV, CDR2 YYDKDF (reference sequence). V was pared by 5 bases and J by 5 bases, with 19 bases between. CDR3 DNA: TGTGCCACCAGCCCCCGGCCGGGTGAGAGGAGAAACACCATATATTTT. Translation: CATSPRPGERRNTIYF.

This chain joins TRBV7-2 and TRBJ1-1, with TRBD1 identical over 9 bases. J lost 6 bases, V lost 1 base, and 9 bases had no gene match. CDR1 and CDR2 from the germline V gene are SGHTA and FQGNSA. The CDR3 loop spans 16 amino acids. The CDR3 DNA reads TGTGCCAGCAGCTTAGGGTGGGGGGACAGGGAGGCTGAAGCTTTCTTT. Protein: CASSLGWGDREAEAFF.

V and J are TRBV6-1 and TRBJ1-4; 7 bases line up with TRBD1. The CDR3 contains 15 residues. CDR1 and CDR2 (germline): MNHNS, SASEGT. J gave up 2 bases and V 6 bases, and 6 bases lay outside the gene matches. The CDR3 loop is CASRGSGGTNEKLFF. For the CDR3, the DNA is TGTGCCAGCAGGGGCTCAGGGGGGACTAATGAAAAACTGTTTTTT.

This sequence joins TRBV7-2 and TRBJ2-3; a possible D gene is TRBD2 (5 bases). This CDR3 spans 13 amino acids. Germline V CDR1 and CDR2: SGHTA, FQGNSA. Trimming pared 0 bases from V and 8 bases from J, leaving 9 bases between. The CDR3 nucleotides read TGTGCCAGCAGCTTAGCGGAAAGCGGTACGCAGTATTTT. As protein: CASSLAESGTQYF.

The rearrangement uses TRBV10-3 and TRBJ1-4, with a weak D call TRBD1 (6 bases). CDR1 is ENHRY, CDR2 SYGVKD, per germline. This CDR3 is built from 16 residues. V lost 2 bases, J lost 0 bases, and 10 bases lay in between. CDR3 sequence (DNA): TGTGCCATCAGTGAGCGGGCAGGGGCAACTAATGAAAAACTGTTTTTT. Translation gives CAISERAGATNEKLFF.

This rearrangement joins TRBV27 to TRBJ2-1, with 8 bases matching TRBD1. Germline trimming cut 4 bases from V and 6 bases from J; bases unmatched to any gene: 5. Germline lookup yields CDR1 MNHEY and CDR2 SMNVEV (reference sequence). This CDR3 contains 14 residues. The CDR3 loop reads CASSSWTGPNEQFF. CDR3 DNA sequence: TGTGCCAGCAGTTCATGGACAGGGCCCAATGAGCAGTTCTTC.

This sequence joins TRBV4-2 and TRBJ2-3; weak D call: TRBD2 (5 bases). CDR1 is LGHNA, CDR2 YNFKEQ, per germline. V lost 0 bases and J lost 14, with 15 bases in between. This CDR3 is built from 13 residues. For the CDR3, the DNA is TGTGCCAGCAGCCAAGAAGGGCGGGTCAACCCGTATTTT. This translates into CASSQEGRVNPYF.

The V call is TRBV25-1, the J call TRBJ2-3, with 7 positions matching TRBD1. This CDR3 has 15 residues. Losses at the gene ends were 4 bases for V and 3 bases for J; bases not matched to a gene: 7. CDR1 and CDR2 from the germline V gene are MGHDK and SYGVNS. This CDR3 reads CASSGNDRVTDTQYF. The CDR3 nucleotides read TGTGCCAGCAGTGGAAACGACAGGGTTACAGATACGCAGTATTTT. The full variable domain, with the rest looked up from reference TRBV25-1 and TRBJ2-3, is EADIYQTPRYLVIGTGKKITLECSQTMGHDKMYWYQQDPGMELHLIHYSYGVNSTEKGDLSSESTVSRIRTEHFPLTLESARPSHTSQYLCASSGNDRVTDTQYFGPGTRLTVL.

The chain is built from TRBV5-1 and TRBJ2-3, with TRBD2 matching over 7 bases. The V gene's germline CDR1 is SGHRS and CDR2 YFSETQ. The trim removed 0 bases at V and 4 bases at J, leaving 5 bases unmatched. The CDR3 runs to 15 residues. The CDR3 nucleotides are TGCGCCAGCAGCTTGGAGGGGAGGGTCGCAGATACGCAGTATTTT. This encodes CASSLEGRVADTQYF.

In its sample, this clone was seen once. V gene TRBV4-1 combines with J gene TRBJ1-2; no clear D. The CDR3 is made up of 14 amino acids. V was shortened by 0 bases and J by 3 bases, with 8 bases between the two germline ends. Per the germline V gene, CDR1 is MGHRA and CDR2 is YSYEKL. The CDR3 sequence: CASSQDDTDYGYTF. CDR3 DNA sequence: TGCGCCAGCAGCCAAGATGACACCGACTATGGCTACACCTTC.

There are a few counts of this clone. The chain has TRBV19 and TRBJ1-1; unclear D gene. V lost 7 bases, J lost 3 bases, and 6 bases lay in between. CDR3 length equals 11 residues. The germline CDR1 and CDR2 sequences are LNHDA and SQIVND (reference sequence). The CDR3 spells CASTLYTEAFF. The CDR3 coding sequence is TGTGCCAGTACCCTTTACACTGAAGCTTTCTTT.

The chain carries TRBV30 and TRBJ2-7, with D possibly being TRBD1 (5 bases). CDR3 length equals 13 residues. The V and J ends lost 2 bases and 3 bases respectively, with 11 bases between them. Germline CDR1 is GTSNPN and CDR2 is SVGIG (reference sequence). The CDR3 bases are TGTGCCTGGAGTAGGAATAGGGGCTACGAGCAGTACTTC. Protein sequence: CAWSRNRGYEQYF. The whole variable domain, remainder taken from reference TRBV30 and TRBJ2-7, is SQTIHQWPATLVQPVGSPLSLECTVEGTSNPNLYWYRQAAGRGLQLLFYSVGIGQISSEVPQNLSASRPQDRQFILSSKKLLLSDSGFYLCAWSRNRGYEQYFGPGTRLTVT.

Written as DNA, the CDR3 is TGCGCCAGCAGGTTTCCGGGTAGCACTGAAGCTTTCTTT. Encoded protein: CASRFPGSTEAFF. The J gene is TRBJ1-1, the V gene TRBV5-1; D unresolved. The germline V and J ends were trimmed by 5 bases and 4 bases, with 12 bases remaining between them. Germline lookup yields CDR1 SGHRS and CDR2 YFSETQ. This CDR3 spans 13 amino acids.

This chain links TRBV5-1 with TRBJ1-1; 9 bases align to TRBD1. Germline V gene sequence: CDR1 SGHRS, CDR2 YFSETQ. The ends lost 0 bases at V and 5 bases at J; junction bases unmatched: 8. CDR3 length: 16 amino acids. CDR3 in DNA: TGCGCCAGCAGCTTGGAGAGCGGGACAGGGTTTACTGAAGCTTTCTTT. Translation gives CASSLESGTGFTEAFF. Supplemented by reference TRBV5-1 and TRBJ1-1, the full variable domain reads KAGVTQTPRYLIKTRGQQVTLSCSPISGHRSVSWYQQTPGQGLQFLFEYFSETQRNKGNFPGRFSGRQFSNSRSEMNVSTLELGDSALYLCASSLESGTGFTEAFFGQGTRLTVV.

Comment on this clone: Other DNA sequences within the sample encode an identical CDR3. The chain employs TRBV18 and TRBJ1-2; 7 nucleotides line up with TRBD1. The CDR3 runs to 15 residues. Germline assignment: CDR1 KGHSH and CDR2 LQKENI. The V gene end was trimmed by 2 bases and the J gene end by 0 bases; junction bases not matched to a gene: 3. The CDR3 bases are TGTGCCAGCTCACCAGGGCAGGGGGCTAACTATGGCTACACCTTC. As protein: CASSPGQGANYGYTF.

The CDR3 spells CASSPTVHEQYF. For the CDR3, the DNA is TGTGCCAGCAGTCCCACGGTGCACGAGCAGTACTTC. The chain is built from TRBV28 and TRBJ2-7; D call uncertain. Germline lookup yields CDR1 MDHEN and CDR2 SYDVKM. This CDR3 region has 12 residues. The ends were cut back, 5 bases at V and 5 bases at J, with 10 bases in the middle.

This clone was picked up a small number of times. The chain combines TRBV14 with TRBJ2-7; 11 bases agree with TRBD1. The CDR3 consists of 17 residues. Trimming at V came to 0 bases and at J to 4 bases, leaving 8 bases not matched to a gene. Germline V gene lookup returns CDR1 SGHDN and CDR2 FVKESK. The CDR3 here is CASSQDPRTGGRYEQYF. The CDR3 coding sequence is TGTGCCAGCAGCCAAGATCCAAGGACAGGGGGCAGGTACGAGCAGTACTTC.

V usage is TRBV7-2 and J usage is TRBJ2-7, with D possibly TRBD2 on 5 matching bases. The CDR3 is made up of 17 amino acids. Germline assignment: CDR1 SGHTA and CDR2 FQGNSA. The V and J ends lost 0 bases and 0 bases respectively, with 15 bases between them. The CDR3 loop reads CASSLAWLRESSYEQYF. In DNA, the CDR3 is TGTGCCAGCAGCTTAGCGTGGTTGAGGGAGTCCTCCTACGAGCAGTACTTC.

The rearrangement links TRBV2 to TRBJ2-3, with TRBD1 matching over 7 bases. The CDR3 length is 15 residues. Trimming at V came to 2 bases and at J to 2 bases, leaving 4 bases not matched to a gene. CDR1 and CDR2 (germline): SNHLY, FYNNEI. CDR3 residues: CASSERQGNTDTQYF. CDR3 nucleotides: TGTGCCAGCAGTGAACGACAGGGTAACACAGATACGCAGTATTTT.

DNA for the CDR3: TGTGCCAGCAGCTTACGTGGGACAGGTTATTTAGGGGAGGAAGAGACCCAGTACTTC. As protein: CASSLRGTGYLGEEETQYF. The chain carries TRBV7-9 and TRBJ2-5; 8 nucleotides line up with TRBD1. The CDR3 runs to 19 residues. Germline V gene sequence: CDR1 SEHNR, CDR2 FQNEAQ (reference sequence). J was trimmed by 3 bases and V by 2 bases; bases with no gene match: 17.

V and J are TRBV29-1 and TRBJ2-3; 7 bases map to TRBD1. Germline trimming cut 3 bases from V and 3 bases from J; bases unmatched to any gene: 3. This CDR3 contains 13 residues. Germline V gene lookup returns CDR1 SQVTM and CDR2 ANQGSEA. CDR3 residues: CSVEGQNTDTQYF. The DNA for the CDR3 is TGCAGCGTTGAGGGACAGAATACAGATACGCAGTATTTT.

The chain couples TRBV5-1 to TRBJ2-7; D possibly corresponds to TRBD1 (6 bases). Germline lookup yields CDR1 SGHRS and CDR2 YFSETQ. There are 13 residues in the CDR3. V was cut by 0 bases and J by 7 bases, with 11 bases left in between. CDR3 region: CASSLGAGEEQYF. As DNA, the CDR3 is TGCGCCAGCAGCTTGGGGGCAGGGGAGGAGCAGTACTTC.

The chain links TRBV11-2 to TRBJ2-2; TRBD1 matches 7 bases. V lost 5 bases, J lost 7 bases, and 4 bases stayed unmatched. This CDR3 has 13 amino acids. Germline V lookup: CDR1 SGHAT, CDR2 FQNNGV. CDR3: CASSNRDSGELFF. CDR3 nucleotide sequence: TGTGCCAGCAGCAACCGGGACAGCGGGGAGCTGTTTTTT.